Shown below are 32 T cell receptor beta chains from a single sample sequenced in a study of blood T cell repertoires in COVID-19. Method: immunoSEQ multiplex PCR; TCRdb's copy keeps in-frame clones and lacks some. The table lists about 99,000 clones, around 87% of them singletons. Sample: peripheral blood. The receptor set was obtained from a man aged 50 to 59 with acute or convalescent COVID-19.

V usage is TRBV2 and J usage is TRBJ1-3; possible D gene TRBD1, 5 bases. Germline V gene data show CDR1 as SNHLY and CDR2 as FYNNEI. This CDR3 is built from 15 residues. The ends were cut back, 4 bases at V and 0 bases at J, with 10 bases in the middle. The CDR3 DNA is TGTGCCAGCAGTGGGGGCCCGAGCTCTGGAAACACCATATATTTT. Residues: CASSGGPSSGNTIYF.

V usage is TRBV4-1 and J usage is TRBJ1-4; possibly TRBD1 for D (6 bases). The CDR3 length is 17 residues. Germline V lookup: CDR1 MGHRA, CDR2 YSYEKL. The V and J ends lost 4 bases and 0 bases respectively, with 15 bases between them. For the CDR3, the DNA is TGCGCCAGCAGCCCAAGGAGGGGGGGCACAACTAATGAAAAACTGTTTTTT. Its translation: CASSPRRGGTTNEKLFF.

This clone was seen once. The rearrangement uses TRBV27 and TRBJ2-7; TRBD1 matches at 8 bases. Germline V CDR1 and CDR2: MNHEY, SMNVEV (reference sequence). The CDR3 contains 15 residues. The V and J ends lost 4 bases and 2 bases, in that order; junction bases with no gene match: 7. The CDR3 sequence: CASSSGTGGAYEQYF. The DNA for the CDR3 is TGTGCCAGCAGTTCTGGGACAGGAGGGGCCTACGAGCAGTACTTC.

This chain uses TRBV19 with TRBJ2-2; 7 bases agree with TRBD2. V was clipped by 3 bases and J by 6 bases; unmatched bases: 1. This CDR3 spans 13 amino acids. The germline CDR1 and CDR2 sequences are LNHDA and SQIVND (reference sequence). This CDR3 is CASSMAGAGELFF. DNA of the CDR3: TGTGCCAGTAGTATGGCGGGAGCCGGGGAGCTGTTTTTT.

Note on this clone: Other nucleotide sequences from this sample produce the same CDR3. The V gene is TRBV5-4, the J gene TRBJ2-5; TRBD1 might be the D (5 bases). V dropped 1 base and J dropped 6 bases, with 13 bases sitting between them. The CDR3 covers 14 residues. The germline V gene encodes CDR1 SGHNT and CDR2 YYREEE (reference sequence). CDR3 nucleotides: TGTGCCAGCAGCTTGCGAACAGGACAACAGACCCAGTACTTC. Its translation: CASSLRTGQQTQYF.

The rearrangement links TRBV5-1 to TRBJ2-1, with 7 bases matching TRBD1. V dropped 0 bases and J dropped 2; count of bases not matched to a gene: 5. Germline lookup yields CDR1 SGHRS and CDR2 YFSETQ. CDR3 length equals 16 residues. The CDR3 DNA follows: TGCGCCAGCAGCTTGGAGGTGACAGGGACCTACAATGAGCAGTTCTTC. Translated: CASSLEVTGTYNEQFF. The entire variable domain, with the rest obtained from reference TRBV5-1 and TRBJ2-1, is as follows: KAGVTQTPRYLIKTRGQQVTLSCSPISGHRSVSWYQQTPGQGLQFLFEYFSETQRNKGNFPGRFSGRQFSNSRSEMNVSTLELGDSALYLCASSLEVTGTYNEQFFGPGTRLTVL.

The chain uses TRBV7-9 and TRBJ1-2; a weak D match, TRBD1 (5 bases). The V end was cut by 6 bases, the J end by 3 bases, with 17 bases between. Germline V CDR1 and CDR2: SEHNR, FQNEAQ (reference sequence). The CDR3 consists of 15 residues. The CDR3 sequence: CASSSGDQGYYGYTF. DNA of the CDR3: TGTGCCAGCAGTTCAGGAGACCAGGGCTACTATGGCTACACCTTC. The variable domain in full, completed from reference TRBV7-9 and TRBJ1-2, reads DTGVSQNPRHKITKRGQNVTFRCDPISEHNRLYWYRQTLGQGPEFLTYFQNEAQLEKSRLLSDRFSAERPKGSFSTLEIQRTEQGDSAMYLCASSSGDQGYYGYTFGSGTRLTVV.

The chain joins TRBV15 to TRBJ2-1; tentatively, D is TRBD1 (6 bases). The CDR3 sequence is 15 residues long. Germline V gene lookup returns CDR1 LNHNV and CDR2 YYDKDF (reference sequence). With 3 bases removed from V and 7 bases from J, the gap between germline ends came to 16 bases. The CDR3 DNA sequence: TGTGCCACCAGCAGCCAGGGGTGGAAGGGGAATGAGCAGTTCTTC. Its protein is CATSSQGWKGNEQFF.

The V and J genes are TRBV7-9 and TRBJ2-7, with 13 bases fitting TRBD2. From germline, CDR1 is SEHNR and CDR2 FQNEAQ (reference sequence). V was pared by 4 bases and J by 11 bases, with 8 bases of the junction left unmatched. CDR3 length: 14 amino acids. CDR3 in DNA: TGTGCCAGCAGCTCGCCGGGACTAGCGGGATCTGAGTACTTC. This gives the protein CASSSPGLAGSEYF.

The chain has TRBV9 and TRBJ2-5, with 9 bases that match TRBD2. Germline CDR1 reads SGDLS; CDR2 reads YYNGEE. The junction had 5 bases not matched to a gene; V was cut back by 0 bases and J by 2 bases. The CDR3 is made up of 16 amino acids. The CDR3 coding sequence is TGTGCCAGCAGCGTAGCTTCGGCGGGAGGGCAAGAGACCCAGTACTTC. Its translation is CASSVASAGGQETQYF.

The gene calls are TRBV5-5 and TRBJ2-1, with TRBD2 matching over 9 bases. Trimming at V came to 4 bases and at J to 3 bases, leaving 5 bases not matched to a gene. Germline V gene data show CDR1 as SGHKS and CDR2 as YYEKEE (reference sequence). The CDR3 consists of 15 residues. DNA of the CDR3: TGTGCCAGCAGCGTTAGCGGGAGTTTCTACAATGAGCAGTTCTTC. Its translation: CASSVSGSFYNEQFF.

This chain links TRBV18 with TRBJ1-2; 7 nucleotides line up with TRBD1. The germline CDR1 and CDR2 sequences are KGHSH and LQKENI. The junction had 4 bases not matched to a gene; V was cut back by 2 bases and J by 7 bases. The CDR3 length is 13 residues. The chain's CDR3 is CASSPDRDFGYTF. The CDR3 DNA reads TGTGCCAGCTCACCAGACAGGGATTTTGGCTACACCTTC. The whole variable domain, remainder taken from reference TRBV18 and TRBJ1-2, is NAGVMQNPRHLVRRRGQEARLRCSPMKGHSHVYWYRQLPEEGLKFMVYLQKENIIDESGMPKERFSAEFPKEGPSILRIQQVVRGDSAAYFCASSPDRDFGYTFGSGTRLTVV.

The chain has TRBV28 and TRBJ2-6; D may be TRBD1 (6 bases). Trimming pared 4 bases from V and 1 base from J, leaving 8 bases between. Germline CDR1 MDHEN, CDR2 SYDVKM. This CDR3 comprises 15 residues. The DNA for the CDR3 is TGTGCCAGCAGTTCAGGACAGTCTGGGGCCAACGTCCTGACTTTC. It yields the protein CASSSGQSGANVLTF.

This chain joins TRBV5-1 and TRBJ1-4; 7 bases align to TRBD1. CDR3 length: 15 residues. The germline V gene encodes CDR1 SGHRS and CDR2 YFSETQ. V was clipped by 4 bases and J by 6 bases; unmatched bases: 9. As DNA, the CDR3 is TGCGCCAGCAGCAGCTCCGGGACAGATTATGAAAAACTGTTTTTT. Its translation: CASSSSGTDYEKLFF. The whole variable domain, filled in from reference TRBV5-1 and TRBJ1-4, reads KAGVTQTPRYLIKTRGQQVTLSCSPISGHRSVSWYQQTPGQGLQFLFEYFSETQRNKGNFPGRFSGRQFSNSRSEMNVSTLELGDSALYLCASSSSGTDYEKLFFGSGTQLSVL.

The chain couples TRBV28 to TRBJ2-3; D unresolved. This CDR3 has 14 residues. Germline V gives CDR1 MDHEN, CDR2 SYDVKM. Trimming stripped 7 bases from V and 1 base from J, with 12 bases between. CDR3 region: CASNPQLRTDTQYF. CDR3 bases: TGTGCCAGCAACCCCCAACTTCGCACAGATACGCAGTATTTT.

The V gene is TRBV11-2, the J gene TRBJ1-2; 7 positions match TRBD1. CDR3 length: 17 residues. J lost 1 base, V lost 6 bases, and 14 bases had no gene match. Germline CDR1 is SGHAT and CDR2 is FQNNGV. DNA of the CDR3: TGTGCCAGCAGATCCGCTTTCCGGGACAGTAGTAACTATGGCTACACCTTC. Its translation is CASRSAFRDSSNYGYTF.

This rearrangement joins TRBV2 to TRBJ2-3; TRBD1 matches 10 bases. Germline V lookup: CDR1 SNHLY, CDR2 FYNNEI. The CDR3 consists of 15 residues. After removal of 6 bases from V and 4 bases from J, the junction contained 7 bases not matched to a gene. The CDR3 sequence: CASRRTGGNSDTQYF. CDR3 DNA: TGTGCCAGCAGGCGGACAGGGGGTAACTCAGATACGCAGTATTTT.

This clone was seen just once. CDR3: CASNPGNGYTF. The CDR3 coding sequence is TGTGCCAGCAATCCGGGGAATGGCTACACCTTC. The gene calls are TRBV6-6 and TRBJ1-2; D uncertain. The CDR3 sequence is 11 residues long. The germline V gene encodes CDR1 MNHNY and CDR2 SVGAGI (reference sequence). Trimming removed 7 bases at V and 6 bases at J, with 9 bases between.

The gene calls are TRBV28 and TRBJ2-1; possibly TRBD2 for D (6 bases). Trimming cost V 7 bases and J 7 bases, with 14 bases left between them. Per germline, CDR1 MDHEN and CDR2 SYDVKM. The CDR3 runs to 13 residues. The CDR3 is CASTLTGRNEQFF. As DNA, the CDR3 is TGTGCCAGCACCTTAACTGGGAGGAATGAGCAGTTCTTC.

The gene calls are TRBV7-9 and TRBJ2-7; D ambiguous. V was pared by 1 base and J by 6 bases, with 19 bases between. The CDR3 sequence is 16 residues long. Germline V CDR1 and CDR2: SEHNR, FQNEAQ (reference sequence). The CDR3 sequence is CASSLELRFYQTEQYF. DNA for the CDR3: TGTGCCAGCAGCTTAGAGTTGCGGTTTTACCAAACCGAGCAGTACTTC.

This chain connects TRBV2 to TRBJ1-5, with D possibly TRBD1 on 5 matching bases. Germline V gene data show CDR1 as SNHLY and CDR2 as FYNNEI. V lost 3 bases and J 3 bases, leaving 9 bases between the germline ends. The CDR3 extends over 14 amino acids. CDR3 region: CASSERGNNQPQHF. The CDR3 coding sequence is TGTGCCAGCAGTGAGCGGGGGAACAATCAGCCCCAGCATTTT. Drawing the rest from reference TRBV2 and TRBJ1-5, the complete variable domain is EPEVTQTPSHQVTQMGQEVILRCVPISNHLYFYWYRQILGQKVEFLVSFYNNEISEKSEIFDDQFSVERPDGSNFTLKIRSTKLEDSAMYFCASSERGNNQPQHFGDGTRLSIL.

This sequence joins TRBV3-1 (or the pseudogene TRBV3-2) and TRBJ2-6; TRBD2 is a possible D gene (5 bases). Trimming took 2 bases from V and 7 from J, leaving 15 bases between them. The CDR3 is 16 residues long. Germline V lookup: CDR1 LGHDT, CDR2 YNNKEL (reference sequence). The CDR3 sequence: CASSQRTGLIANVLTF. Here the CDR3 DNA reads TGTGCCAGCAGCCAAAGGACGGGGTTAATCGCCAACGTCCTGACTTTC.

The chain is built from TRBV28 and TRBJ2-3; maybe TRBD2 (5 bases). Germline CDR1 and CDR2: MDHEN and SYDVKM. The CDR3 has 17 residues. V was cut by 3 bases and J by 3 bases, with 19 bases left in between. The CDR3 nucleotides read TGTGCCAGCAGTTTGCAGCTTAGCGCGAAAAAAACAGATACGCAGTATTTT. Its translation: CASSLQLSAKKTDTQYF.

The chain has TRBV7-9 and TRBJ1-2; D uncertain. The germline V gene has CDR1 SEHNR and CDR2 FQNEAQ (reference sequence). Deletions cut 4 bases from V and 14 bases from J, with 14 bases between. CDR3 length: 11 amino acids. CDR3 bases: TGTGCCAGCAGCTCGTCGGGCGGGCGGACCTTC. Translating gives CASSSSGGRTF.

The chain couples TRBV5-1 to TRBJ2-5; 8 positions agree with TRBD2. The germline gives CDR1 SGHRS, CDR2 YFSETQ. This CDR3 is 15 amino acids long. Germline trimming cut 0 bases from V and 4 bases from J; bases unmatched to any gene: 5. The CDR3: CASSLAGRGGETQYF. The CDR3 DNA sequence: TGCGCCAGCAGCTTGGCCGGGAGGGGGGGAGAGACCCAGTACTTC. Full variable domain (missing parts from reference TRBV5-1 and TRBJ2-5): KAGVTQTPRYLIKTRGQQVTLSCSPISGHRSVSWYQQTPGQGLQFLFEYFSETQRNKGNFPGRFSGRQFSNSRSEMNVSTLELGDSALYLCASSLAGRGGETQYFGPGTRLLVL.

The chain employs TRBV15 and TRBJ1-5, with D unclear. CDR1 LNHNV and CDR2 YYDKDF come from the germline V gene (reference sequence). Trimming took 0 bases from V and 5 from J, leaving 11 bases between them. The CDR3 contains 15 residues. As DNA, the CDR3 is TGTGCCACCAGCAGAGATCTGGGCAGAGATCAGCCCCAGCATTTT. Translation: CATSRDLGRDQPQHF.

V usage is TRBV3-1 (or the pseudogene TRBV3-2) and J usage is TRBJ1-4; unclear D gene. CDR1 is LGHDT and CDR2 is YNNKEL in the germline V gene (reference sequence). There are 13 residues in the CDR3. With 8 bases removed from V and 2 bases from J, the gap between germline ends came to 9 bases. Written as DNA, the CDR3 is TGTGCCAGCTCCGCGGTGACTAATGAAAAACTGTTTTTT. Amino acid sequence: CASSAVTNEKLFF.

The rearrangement joins TRBV27 to TRBJ1-2, with D maybe TRBD1 (5 bases). The CDR3 has 14 residues. The V and J ends lost 5 bases and 0 bases respectively, with 10 bases between them. Germline CDR1 is MNHEY and CDR2 is SMNVEV (reference sequence). The CDR3 DNA reads as TGTGCCAGCAGTGCGCAGGGAACTAACTATGGCTACACCTTC. Protein: CASSAQGTNYGYTF.

In its sample, this clone was seen once. This rearrangement joins TRBV6-1 to TRBJ2-1; D possibly corresponds to TRBD2 (6 bases). CDR3 size: 14 residues. Trimming cost V 2 bases and J 8 bases, with 13 bases left between them. The V gene's germline CDR1 is MNHNS and CDR2 SASEGT. The CDR3 loop reads CASSERVGDYEQFF. CDR3 sequence (DNA): TGTGCCAGCAGTGAACGAGTGGGGGACTATGAGCAGTTCTTC.

The chain joins TRBV10-2 to TRBJ2-3, with TRBD2 matching over 9 bases. With 7 bases clipped from V and 5 bases from J, the junction kept 10 bases outside the gene matches. The CDR3 has 15 amino acids. Germline loops: CDR1 WSHSY, CDR2 SAAADI. The CDR3 nucleotides read TGCGCCAGCATCGAGGGGGCTAGCGGGAAAGATACGCAGTATTTT. This sequence encodes CASIEGASGKDTQYF.

Only one count was recorded for this clone. The chain couples TRBV25-1 to TRBJ2-1, with a weak D call TRBD2 (6 bases). With 10 bases removed from V and 0 bases from J, the gap between germline ends came to 10 bases. The germline gives CDR1 MGHDK, CDR2 SYGVNS. The CDR3 contains 13 residues. The DNA for the CDR3 is TGTGCCACCCGGGAGTACTCCTACAATGAGCAGTTCTTC. This encodes CATREYSYNEQFF.

V gene TRBV10-3 combines with J gene TRBJ2-5; 8 bases agree with TRBD1. Unmatched junction bases numbered 4, after V lost 0 bases and J lost 1 base. This CDR3 region has 16 residues. Looked up from germline, CDR1 is ENHRY and CDR2 is SYGVKD. CDR3 DNA: TGTGCCATCAGTGAGTCTCAGGGGGCGATCCAAGAGACCCAGTACTTC. It yields the protein CAISESQGAIQETQYF.